The 5 T cell receptor beta chains given below trace back to one sample, sequenced in a study of blood T cells in healthy people across ages. Primed by a sample-barcoded 5' primer and a J-beta primer mix, a second PCR proceeded for about 6 to 12 cycles. TCRdb reanalysed the 5' RACE reads using MiXCR and keeps one entry per CDR3 protein. Of fewer than 650,000 distinct CDR3 sequences in the sample, approximately 26% were seen once. This sample was also put to use in a study of T cells of mothers and their children.

Sequencing input: blood. The receptor set was obtained from a boy aged 2-9 years in good health.

The chain combines TRBV25-1 with TRBJ2-2; no clear D gene. CDR3 size: 12 residues. CDR1 and CDR2 from the germline V gene are MGHDK and SYGVNS. Trimming pared 3 bases from V and 6 bases from J, leaving 5 bases between. CDR3 sequence: CASSDSSGELFF. CDR3 bases: TGTGCCAGCAGTGATTCATCCGGGGAGCTGTTTTTT.

This clonotype showed up just a few times. The chain recombines TRBV20-1 with TRBJ1-2, with D maybe TRBD1 (5 bases). The V and J ends lost 6 bases and 4 bases respectively, with 15 bases between them. This CDR3 is built from 13 residues. Germline V lookup: CDR1 DFQATT, CDR2 SNEGSKA (reference sequence). The CDR3 DNA reads TGCAGTGCGGAGGCACAGGCGGGCTATGGCTACACCTTC. Amino acid sequence: CSAEAQAGYGYTF.

Here the CDR3 reads CSVELGWSEAFF. The DNA for the CDR3 is TGCAGCGTTGAACTGGGTTGGTCTGAAGCTTTCTTT. The chain joins TRBV29-1 to TRBJ1-1; no reliable D call. Germline CDR1 and CDR2: SQVTM and ANQGSEA. V shed 2 bases and J shed 6 bases, with 10 bases lying between them. This CDR3 has 12 residues. The full variable domain, with the rest looked up from reference TRBV29-1 and TRBJ1-1, is SAVISQKPSRDICQRGTSLTIQCQVDSQVTMMFWYRQQPGQSLTLIATANQGSEATYESGFVIDKFPISRPNLTFSTLTVSNMSPEDSSIYLCSVELGWSEAFFGQGTRLTVV.

The table lists this clonotype with many counts. V gene TRBV28 combines with J gene TRBJ2-5; TRBD1 matches 7 bases. The CDR3 runs 15 residues. Looked up from germline, CDR1 is MDHEN and CDR2 is SYDVKM. Trimming removed 6 bases from V and 5 bases from J; junction bases left unmatched: 12. CDR3 DNA sequence: TGTGCCAGCAGCCCCCATACAGGGGAGCAGGAGACCCAGTACTTC. It codes for CASSPHTGEQETQYF. Based on the CDR3 plus reference TRBV28 and TRBJ2-5, the full variable domain is DVKVTQSSRYLVKRTGEKVFLECVQDMDHENMFWYRQDPGLGLRLIYFSYDVKMKEKGDIPEGYSVSREKKERFSLILESASTNQTSMYLCASSPHTGEQETQYFGPGTRLLVL.

The V gene is TRBV5-1, the J gene TRBJ2-2; possibly TRBD1 or TRBD2 for D (6 bases each). This CDR3 is 18 amino acids long. Trimming left V 1 base short and J 4 bases short, with 20 bases between. Germline CDR1 SGHRS, CDR2 YFSETQ. The CDR3 DNA reads TGCGCCAGCAGCTTGCAACAACCCGGGGGCTTCGGCACCGGGGAGCTGTTTTTT. Amino acids: CASSLQQPGGFGTGELFF.